Given below is one T cell receptor (beta chain) in context. Antigen: not known. Sequence at one end of the junction differs from germline and may be a read error. The data are from a study of STAT3 mutations in large granular lymphocyte leukemia. On the study more broadly: Among longitudinally sequenced T-LGLL patients, roughly half had canonical activating STAT3 mutations detected. Whole-study results and caveats: In T-cell large granular lymphocyte leukemia, about half of patients showed multiple immunodominant subclonotypes.

The assay was immunoSEQ multiplex PCR, and TCRdb's table has in-frame clones only and misses some. The table records roughly 1,500 clones, over 55% of them present only once. The CDR3 contains 14 residues. The germline V gene has CDR1 SNHLY and CDR2 FYNNEI. The chain uses TRBV2 and TRBJ1-4, with 10 bases lining up with TRBD1. This receptor was identified in a woman aged 70-85 years with T-cell large granular lymphocyte leukemia. Some clones in this sample may be carry-over from other donors' samples. The sample consisted of peripheral blood mononuclear cells. The chain's CDR3 is CASSTDRGPRRGSF. In nucleotides, the CDR3 is TGTGCCAGCAGCACCGACAGGGGGCCAAGACGAGGATCATTT.